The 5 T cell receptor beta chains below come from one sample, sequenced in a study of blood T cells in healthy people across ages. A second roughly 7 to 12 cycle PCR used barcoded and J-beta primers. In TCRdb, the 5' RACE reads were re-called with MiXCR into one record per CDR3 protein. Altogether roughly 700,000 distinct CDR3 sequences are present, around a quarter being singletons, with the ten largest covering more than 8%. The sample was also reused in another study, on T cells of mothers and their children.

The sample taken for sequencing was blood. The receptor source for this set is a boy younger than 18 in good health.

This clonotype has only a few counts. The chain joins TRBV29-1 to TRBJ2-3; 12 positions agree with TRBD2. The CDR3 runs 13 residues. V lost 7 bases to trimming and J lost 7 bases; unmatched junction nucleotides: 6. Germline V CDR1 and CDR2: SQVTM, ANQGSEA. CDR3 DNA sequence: TGCAGCGGCCTAGCGGGGGGGGAAAATACGCAGTATTTT. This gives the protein CSGLAGGENTQYF.

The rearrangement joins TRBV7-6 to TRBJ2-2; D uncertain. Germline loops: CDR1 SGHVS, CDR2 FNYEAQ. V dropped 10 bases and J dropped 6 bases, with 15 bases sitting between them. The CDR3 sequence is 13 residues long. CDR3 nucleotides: TGTGCCACTTCTCGTCGGAGCTCCGGGGAGCTGTTTTTT. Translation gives CATSRRSSGELFF.

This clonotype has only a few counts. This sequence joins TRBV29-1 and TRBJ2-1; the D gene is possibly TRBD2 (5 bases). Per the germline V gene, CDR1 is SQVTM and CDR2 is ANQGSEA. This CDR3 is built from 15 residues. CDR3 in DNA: TGCAGGGGCGACGCGGGCCCCAGTGGTGTCAATGAGCAGTTCTTC. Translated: CRGDAGPSGVNEQFF.

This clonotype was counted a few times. This chain's CDR3 is CASSLNGKDQPQHF. Here the CDR3 DNA reads TGTGCCAGCAGTTTAAATGGAAAGGATCAGCCCCAGCATTTT. The chain has TRBV12-3 or TRBV12-4 and TRBJ1-5; no definite D call. V lost 2 bases and J 5 bases, leaving 10 bases between the germline ends. The CDR3 extends over 14 amino acids.

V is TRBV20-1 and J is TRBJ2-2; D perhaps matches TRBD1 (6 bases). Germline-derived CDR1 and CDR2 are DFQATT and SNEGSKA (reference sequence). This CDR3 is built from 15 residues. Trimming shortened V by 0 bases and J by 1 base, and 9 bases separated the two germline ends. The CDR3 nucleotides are TGCAGTGCTAGAGACACGGGACAGAACACCGGGGAGCTGTTTTTT. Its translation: CSARDTGQNTGELFF.